This paragraph covers one TCR beta chain sequence. CDR3 length equals 15 residues. The V end lost 0 bases, the J end lost 0 bases, and 7 bases lay between the germline ends. Germline values: CDR1 SGDLS, CDR2 YYNGEE. The data derive from a study of T cell responses to AZD1222 COVID-19 vaccine. Produced via immunoSEQ multiplex PCR; TCRdb's table is partial and in-frame only. The sample contains some 200,000 clones, about 92% of which appear only once. The sample was peripheral blood, taken 28 days after the second dose of the MenACWY control vaccine. The origin of this receptor is an adult who received the MenACWY meningococcal vaccine as a control. The chain joins TRBV9 to TRBJ1-5; D is uncertain. In nucleotides, the CDR3 is TGTGCCAGCAGCGTAGAGGGAAATAGCAATCAGCCCCAGCATTTT. Translation: CASSVEGNSNQPQHF. Complete variable domain (other parts from reference TRBV9 and TRBJ1-5): DSGVTQTPKHLITATGQRVTLRCSPRSGDLSVYWYQQSLDQGLQFLIQYYNGEERAKGNILERFSAQQFPDLHSELNLSSLELGDSALYFCASSVEGNSNQPQHFGDGTRLSIL.